A selection of T cell receptor beta chains follows, all from one sample in a study of cytomegalovirus exposure and HLA in healthy donors. The table came from immunoSEQ multiplex PCR; TCRdb's copy has only in-frame clones and leaves some out. The sample has 150,000 to 250,000 clones, roughly 85% seen once. The material sequenced was PBMCs. These receptors originate from a woman aged 25 to 39 in good health and CMV-seropositive. Each CDR3 is given with its conserved first and last residue. A D gene is named only where the DNA matches it firmly. The size field is filled for only some rows; it gives once, few, many or a size class.

size	J	D	V	DNA	CDR3
-	TRBJ2-3	TRBD2	TRBV5-1	TGCGCCAGCAGCTCCGGACTAGGCACAGATACGCAGTATTTT	CASSSGLGTDTQYF
once	TRBJ1-2	TRBD1	TRBV15	TGTGCCACCAGCAGGACAGGGGCCGCCGGGTCTCGTGGCTACACCTTC	CATSRTGAAGSRGYTF
-	TRBJ2-1	-	TRBV7-8	TGTGCCAGCAGCTTATTAGGGAGTCTCTACAATGAGCAGTTCTTC	CASSLLGSLYNEQFF
once	TRBJ1-6	-	TRBV6-6	TGTGCCAGCAGTTACTCTGAGAATTCACCCCTCCACTTT	CASSYSENSPLHF
-	TRBJ2-5	TRBD1	TRBV12-5	TGTGCTAGTGGTTTGGGTGGACAGGGGAAGTACCAAGAGACCCAGTACTTC	CASGLGGQGKYQETQYF
-	TRBJ2-7	TRBD2	TRBV6-1	TGTGCCAGCAGTGAACGGGCTAGCGGTCCTTACGAGCAGTACTTC	CASSERASGPYEQYF
-	TRBJ1-6	TRBD1	TRBV5-1	TGCGCCAGCAGCTTGGATTTTGCGACAGGGGGCTCCTATAATTCACCCCTCCACTTT	CASSLDFATGGSYNSPLHF
-	TRBJ2-7	TRBD1	TRBV4-3	TGCGCCAGCAGCCAAGATGGGACAGCCTTCTACGAGCAGTACTTC	CASSQDGTAFYEQYF
-	TRBJ1-3	TRBD1	TRBV30	TGTGCCTGGGACAGGGATGGAAACACCATATATTTT	CAWDRDGNTIYF
-	TRBJ2-7	TRBD1	TRBV15	TGTGCCACCAGCAGAGAGGGACAGGACATCCACGAGCAGTACTTC	CATSREGQDIHEQYF
-	TRBJ2-2	-	TRBV4-3	TGCGCCAGCAGCCTCGACACGAACACCGGGGAGCTGTTTTTT	CASSLDTNTGELFF
-	TRBJ2-7	TRBD2	TRBV2	TGTGCCAGCAGTGACGGTCTAGCGGGAGGGCAGCGGGACGAGCAGTACTTC	CASSDGLAGGQRDEQYF
-	TRBJ1-1	-	TRBV13	TGTGCCAGCAGCTTAGGCAACCGAGTCGGTGAAGCTTTCTTT	CASSLGNRVGEAFF
-	TRBJ2-3	-	TRBV4-1	TGCGCCAGCAGCGTATTCGACAGACTGGCAGATACGCAGTATTTT	CASSVFDRLADTQYF
-	TRBJ2-3	TRBD1	TRBV10-1	TGCGCCAGCAGCTCCAGGGGGCCGGACACAGATACGCAGTATTTT	CASSSRGPDTDTQYF
-	TRBJ2-2	-	TRBV5-6	TGTGCCAGCAGCTTGGCCAAAGCTAACACCGGGGAGCTGTTTTTT	CASSLAKANTGELFF
-	TRBJ2-1	-	TRBV27	TGTGCCAGCAGTCCTGGCAGCTCCTACAATGAGCAGTTCTTC	CASSPGSSYNEQFF
-	TRBJ1-1	-	TRBV9	TGTGCCAGCAGCGCTGGAGGCACTGAAGCTTTCTTT	CASSAGGTEAFF
few	TRBJ2-1	TRBD2	TRBV7-9	TGTGCCAGCAGCGAGGGACTAGCGGGGACATACAATGAGCAGTTCTTC	CASSEGLAGTYNEQFF
-	TRBJ2-2	TRBD2	TRBV13	TGTGCCAGCAGCTTAGGCGGACTAGCAGTAGGGAACACCGGGGAGCTGTTTTTT	CASSLGGLAVGNTGELFF
once	TRBJ2-2	-	TRBV13	TGTGCCAGCAGCGTTCAGGGGTCCGGGGAGCTGTTTTTT	CASSVQGSGELFF
-	TRBJ1-1	TRBD1	TRBV7-9	TGTGCCAGCAGCTTAGGGCCAGGGGGCTGGGCTTTCTTT	CASSLGPGGWAFF
-	TRBJ1-1	-	TRBV2	TGTGCCAGTGGGAGGGTGGGTGAAGCTTTCTTT	CASGRVGEAFF
-	TRBJ2-5	TRBD2	TRBV30	TGTGCCTGGAGTGTAGGACTAGCGGGACAGGAGACCCAGTACTTC	CAWSVGLAGQETQYF
-	TRBJ2-7	-	TRBV7-2	TGTGCCAGCAGCTTAGTAACAGGGTTTAGCGAGCAGTACTTC	CASSLVTGFSEQYF
-	TRBJ2-3	TRBD2	TRBV2	TGTGCCAGCAGTGTTGGACTAGCGGGAGAGGTTACGCAGTATTTT	CASSVGLAGEVTQYF
-	TRBJ1-2	-	TRBV5-1	TGCGCCAGCCGACTCGCTTATGGCTACACCTTC	CASRLAYGYTF
-	TRBJ1-1	TRBD1	TRBV6-6	TGTGCCAGCAGATTACAGGGGGGAATGAACACTGAAGCTTTCTTT	CASRLQGGMNTEAFF
-	TRBJ2-3	TRBD2	TRBV7-9	TGTGCCAGCAGCTTAGGAGAGTGGGGGAGGGACGCAGATACGCAGTATTTT	CASSLGEWGRDADTQYF
-	TRBJ1-3	TRBD1	TRBV11-3	TGTGCCAGCAGGGAAGACAGGGGGCTCGGAAACACCATATATTTT	CASREDRGLGNTIYF
-	TRBJ2-2	-	TRBV9	TGTGCCAGCAGCGTGGGACTTGACAGGGCGGGGTACACCGGGGAGCTGTTTTTT	CASSVGLDRAGYTGELFF
few	TRBJ1-5	-	TRBV21-1	TGTGCCAGCAGCAAACCCCTTCAGCCCCAGCATTTT	CASSKPLQPQHF
-	TRBJ1-1	-	TRBV5-3	TGTGCCAGAAGTTGGTCGGGGGACGCTGAAGCTTTCTTT	CARSWSGDAEAFF
-	TRBJ1-5	-	TRBV6-6	TGTGCCAGCACCTCCCAGGGGCAGCCCCAGCATTTT	CASTSQGQPQHF
-	TRBJ2-2	-	TRBV5-1	TGCGCCAGCAGCTTCCAACAGGGGAACACCGGGGAGCTGTTTTTT	CASSFQQGNTGELFF
-	TRBJ2-7	-	TRBV20-1	TGCAGTGCTAGCATGCAGTACGAGCAGTACTTC	CSASMQYEQYF
-	TRBJ1-5	-	TRBV6-1	TGTGCCAGCAGTGAAGAGGCGGATCAGCCCCAGCATTTT	CASSEEADQPQHF
-	TRBJ1-1	TRBD1	TRBV6-5	TGTGCCAGCAGCGGGACAGGGGCCGGGAGGGCTGAAGCTTTCTTT	CASSGTGAGRAEAFF
-	TRBJ1-3	-	TRBV7-2	TGTGCCAGCAGCTTAGATCTGGGAAACACCATATATTTT	CASSLDLGNTIYF
few	TRBJ1-1	-	TRBV4-1	TGCGCCAGCAGCCACCCGACAGGCCTGAACACTGAAGCTTTCTTT	CASSHPTGLNTEAFF
-	TRBJ2-7	-	TRBV7-2	TGTGCCAGCAGCTTAGGTTCGGCAGGAGGCGAGCAGTACTTC	CASSLGSAGGEQYF
-	TRBJ1-2	-	TRBV5-1	TGCGCCAGCAGCTGGAACTTACAGGGTTACTATGGCTACACCTTC	CASSWNLQGYYGYTF
-	TRBJ2-7	TRBD2	TRBV27	TGTGCCAGCAGTTTATATCCCTCGAGCGGGGCCAGTTCCTACGAGCAGTACTTC	CASSLYPSSGASSYEQYF
once	TRBJ1-5	TRBD1	TRBV5-4	TGTGCCAGCAGCTTGGAGGGGGCGTGGGGCAATCAGCCCCAGCATTTT	CASSLEGAWGNQPQHF
once	TRBJ1-2	-	TRBV21-1	TGTGCCAGCAGCAAAGAAGAAACAGGGGGCGACTATGGCTACACCTTC	CASSKEETGGDYGYTF
-	TRBJ1-2	-	TRBV5-4	TGTGCCAGCATCCAGGGGCCGTTTGGGGCAGGGCAAGGAGCTGGCTACACCTTC	CASIQGPFGAGQGAGYTF
-	TRBJ1-1	TRBD1	TRBV27	TGTGCCAGCAGTCTAAAGACAGGGAGGACTGAAGCTTTCTTT	CASSLKTGRTEAFF
many	TRBJ2-1	-	TRBV11-2	TGTGCCAGCAGCTTCACGTTCTCAAGCGAATCCTACAATGAGCAGTTCTTC	CASSFTFSSESYNEQFF
-	TRBJ1-6	-	TRBV2	TGTGCCAGCAGTGATCGAGGTCACTATAATTCACCCCTCCACTTT	CASSDRGHYNSPLHF
-	TRBJ1-1	TRBD1	TRBV5-6	TGTGCCAGCAGCCCGCGGACAGGCGGGACTGAAGCTTTCTTT	CASSPRTGGTEAFF
-	TRBJ2-3	TRBD2	TRBV4-3	TGCGCCAGCAGCCAGGGACTAGCGCCTACAGATACGCAGTATTTT	CASSQGLAPTDTQYF
-	TRBJ2-7	-	TRBV11-2	TGTGCCAGCAGCCCTCCCGGCCGGGAGAGGGCCTACGAGCAGTACTTC	CASSPPGRERAYEQYF
-	TRBJ1-2	-	TRBV5-1	TGCGCCAGCAGCCTGGGGGCGACTAACTATGGCTACACCTTC	CASSLGATNYGYTF